This is a list of T cell receptor beta chains from one sample in a study of T cell responses to AZD1222 COVID-19 vaccine. Here immunoSEQ multiplex PCR was the method, and the copy in TCRdb shows in-frame clones only, minus some. The repertoire includes 140,000 or so clones, roughly 92% of them detected once, and 4% sits in the top ten. Material: peripheral blood, obtained 28 days after the second AZD1222 dose. All receptors come from an adult who received the AZD1222 COVID-19 vaccine. Both conserved end residues are part of each CDR3. Each record gives: clone size, J gene, D gene, V gene, CDR3 DNA, CDR3 protein. The D gene is left open where the match is weak. Rows may omit the clone size; those that give it use once, few, many or a size class.

- TRBJ1-4 - TRBV25-1 TGTGCCAGCAGTGAACCCGGGGAGGAACTGTTTTTT CASSEPGEELFF
- TRBJ2-7 - TRBV3-1/TRBV3-2 TGTGCCAGCAGCCAAGGTTCAGGGAACTCCTACGAGCAGTACTTC CASSQGSGNSYEQYF
- TRBJ1-2 - TRBV7-2 TGTGCCAGCAGCCAGACGCCGGGGCCACTATCTGGTGGCTACACCTTC CASSQTPGPLSGGYTF
- TRBJ2-1 - TRBV29-1 TGCAGCGTTGAAGAAGTAAGGCCCGGATACAATGAGCAGTTCTTC CSVEEVRPGYNEQFF
- TRBJ1-1 TRBD1 TRBV6-5 TGTGCCAGCAGACTACGACAGGGAGGCACTGAAGCTTTCTTT CASRLRQGGTEAFF
- TRBJ1-5 - TRBV6-5 TGTGCCACCCAGCCGACAGGCTATCAGCCCCAGCATTTT CATQPTGYQPQHF
- TRBJ1-4 - TRBV12-3/TRBV12-4 TGTGCCAGCAGTTTCATACTCGAGGAAAAACTGTTTTTT CASSFILEEKLFF
- TRBJ2-2 - TRBV7-6 TGTGCCAGCAGCTTTTTTAGAGCGGGGAACACCGGGGAGCTGTTTTTT CASSFFRAGNTGELFF
- TRBJ2-1 - TRBV4-3 TGCGCCAGCAGCCAAGAAAGGGGTGAGCAGTTCTTC CASSQERGEQFF
- TRBJ2-2 - TRBV28 TGTGCCAGCAGCGTTTCCGGGGAGCTGTTTTTT CASSVSGELFF
- TRBJ1-1 - TRBV29-1 TGCAGCGTTGCACGGATGAACACTGAAGCTTTCTTT CSVARMNTEAFF
- TRBJ1-6 - TRBV19 TGTGCCAGTAGTGTAACAGGGTTCTCCTATAATTCACCCCTCCACTTT CASSVTGFSYNSPLHF
- TRBJ2-7 - TRBV9 TGTGCCAGCAGCGTAGGGGGTCAGGGTAACCACGAGCAGTACTTC CASSVGGQGNHEQYF
- TRBJ2-2 - TRBV4-3 TGCGCCAGCAGCCAAGATAGGAGCGAGAACACCGGGGAGCTGTTTTTT CASSQDRSENTGELFF
once TRBJ1-5 TRBD1 TRBV7-8 TGTGCCAGCAGCTTAGCAGGCACAGGGGTGTTTCAGCCCCAGCATTTT CASSLAGTGVFQPQHF
medium-sized TRBJ1-6 - TRBV10-3 TGTGCCATCAGTGGAGATCTAAATTCACCCCTCCACTTT CAISGDLNSPLHF
- TRBJ1-2 - TRBV9 TGTGCCAGCAGCGCGGACAGCCAAAGCTATGGCTACACCTTC CASSADSQSYGYTF
- TRBJ2-6 - TRBV5-6 TGTGCCAGCAGCTCCGCCTCTGGGGCCAACGTCCTGACTTTC CASSSASGANVLTF
- TRBJ2-3 - TRBV24-1 TGTGCCACCAGTGATCGTAGGGTAGGAACAGATACGCAGTATTTT CATSDRRVGTDTQYF
- TRBJ1-1 - TRBV15 TGTGCCACCAGCTTACGCCTTGGGGGGACTGAAGCTTTCTTT CATSLRLGGTEAFF
- TRBJ1-4 - TRBV18 TGTGCCACCAGCAGGGAGGGGTCCTATGAAAAACTGTTTTTT CATSREGSYEKLFF
- TRBJ1-1 - TRBV12-3/TRBV12-4 TGTGCCAGCAGTTCTTTGTGGGAAGCTTTCTTT CASSSLWEAFF
- TRBJ1-5 - TRBV9 TGTGCCAGCAGCCTGGACGGGGGAATTGGACAGCCCCAGCATTTT CASSLDGGIGQPQHF
- TRBJ1-3 - TRBV7-9 TGTGCCAGCAGCTTAGCAGAAACCCTTGGAAACACCATATATTTT CASSLAETLGNTIYF
few TRBJ1-2 TRBD1 TRBV7-2 TGTGCCAGCAGTGCGGGACAGTACTATGGCTACACCTTC CASSAGQYYGYTF
- TRBJ1-6 - TRBV5-1 TGCGCCAGCAGCGACCGACAGAATTCACCCCTCCACTTT CASSDRQNSPLHF
once TRBJ1-5 - TRBV5-5 TGTGCCAGCAGCTTGGGGCGGGGGCACGATCAGCCCCAGCATTTT CASSLGRGHDQPQHF
- TRBJ1-3 - TRBV15 TGTGCCACCAGCAGAGATCCGGGCTCTGGAAACACCATATATTTT CATSRDPGSGNTIYF
- TRBJ1-2 - TRBV27 TGTGCCAGCAGTTTATCTTGGAGGGTGGCTGGTGGAAATGGCTACACCTTC CASSLSWRVAGGNGYTF
- TRBJ1-2 - TRBV7-9 TGTGCCAGCAGCTTATCCCAGGGGCTCTATGGCTACACCTTC CASSLSQGLYGYTF
- TRBJ2-7 - TRBV14 TGTGCCAGCAGCCAAGATCAGGGTGGCGAGCAGTACTTC CASSQDQGGEQYF
- TRBJ1-6 - TRBV19 TGTGCCAGTAGTGTTGACGGTGCTTCACCCCTCCACTTT CASSVDGASPLHF
- TRBJ2-7 TRBD1 TRBV4-2 TGTGCCAGCAGCCCATGGACAGGGGGCAGCTACGAGCAGTACTTC CASSPWTGGSYEQYF
- TRBJ2-7 - TRBV7-9 TGTGCCAGCAGCTCAGAGGGGTTAACCTACGAGCAGTACTTC CASSSEGLTYEQYF
once TRBJ2-3 TRBD2 TRBV6-4 TGTGCCAGCAGCGCTCTAGCGGGAGGAAGCACAGATACGCAGTATTTT CASSALAGGSTDTQYF
few TRBJ1-2 TRBD1 TRBV7-2 TGTGCCAGTCAGTTCACAGGGGGCGGCTACACCTTC CASQFTGGGYTF
few TRBJ1-1 - TRBV5-1 TGCGCCAGCAGCTTGGAGGGGTTGGACACTGAAGCTTTCTTT CASSLEGLDTEAFF
- TRBJ2-3 - TRBV11-2 TGTGCCAGCAGCTCGATGCAGCGCACAGATACGCAGTATTTT CASSSMQRTDTQYF
- TRBJ1-2 TRBD1 TRBV18 TGTGCCAGCTCACCAACCGCCACAGGGGGAGCTAACTATGGCTACACCTTC CASSPTATGGANYGYTF
- TRBJ2-1 TRBD2 TRBV2 TGTGCCAGCAAGGCGCCAGCGGGGGTCGGGGAGCAGTTCTTC CASKAPAGVGEQFF
- TRBJ2-7 - TRBV14 TGTGCCAGCAGCCAAGGTCTGGGTCGGGAGCAGTACTTC CASSQGLGREQYF
- TRBJ2-1 - TRBV19 TGTGCCAGTAGTATCGGGGCGGGGATCTACAATGAGCAGTTCTTC CASSIGAGIYNEQFF
- TRBJ1-5 - TRBV6-1 TGTGCCAGCAGTGAAGATCAGACGGCTTATAGCAATCAGCCCCAGCATTTT CASSEDQTAYSNQPQHF
few TRBJ1-2 - TRBV2 TGTGCCAGCAACGGGGGAATTAATGGCTACACCTTC CASNGGINGYTF
- TRBJ2-3 - TRBV21-1 TGTGCCTGCCACCCCCCATCCTTAGCGGGGGGTGCTCCTAGCACAGATACGCAGTATTTT CACHPPSLAGGAPSTDTQYF
- TRBJ2-2 TRBD2 TRBV27 TGTGCCAGCTCTTACATAGCGGGAGGCCTGAACACCGGGGAGCTGTTTTTT CASSYIAGGLNTGELFF
- TRBJ2-3 - TRBV28 TGTGCCAGCCGTTATCGTTTGACAGATACGCAGTATTTT CASRYRLTDTQYF
- TRBJ2-1 TRBD2 TRBV7-2 TGTGCCAGCAGCTATCTGGGACTAGCGGGAACTAATGAGCAGTTCTTC CASSYLGLAGTNEQFF
- TRBJ2-7 TRBD1 TRBV5-5 TGTGCCAGCAGCTTGGTTTCGGGACAGGGAGCCTACGAGCAGTACTTC CASSLVSGQGAYEQYF
- TRBJ1-2 TRBD1 TRBV5-3 TGTGCCAGAAGTAGTACAGGGGCGGGACATGGCTACACCTTC CARSSTGAGHGYTF
- TRBJ2-7 - TRBV9 TGTGCCAGCAGCGTAGTGGGGACCTCCTACGAGCAGTACTTC CASSVVGTSYEQYF
- TRBJ2-5 TRBD1 TRBV14 TGTGCCAGCAGCCAAGTTACCGGGACAGGGGGGACCCAGTACTTC CASSQVTGTGGTQYF
- TRBJ2-1 - TRBV9 TGTGCCAGCAGCGTAGGGCAGGGCCAATACAATGAGCAGTTCTTC CASSVGQGQYNEQFF